Sequencing of this T cell receptor (beta chain) was carried out in a study of long-term antiretroviral therapy in people with HIV. A minimum of one pre-ART and two post-ART PBMC samples existed for each donor. The CDR3 length is 16 residues. Looked up from germline, CDR1 is MRHNA and CDR2 is SNTAGT. V dropped 2 bases and J dropped 6 bases, with 14 bases sitting between them. The sample holds a few counts of this clone. Sequencing used immunoSEQ v3.0 at survey level. Profiling relied on immunoSEQ multiplex PCR, and the TCRdb table lists in-frame clones only, not all of them. The sample has over 15,000 clones; around four fifths are singletons.

The origin of this receptor is a young man with HIV. The sample here was unsorted PBMCs, taken less than 2.2 years before starting antiretroviral therapy. The gene calls are TRBV6-4 and TRBJ1-6; D is perhaps TRBD1 (5 bases). The DNA for the CDR3 is TGTGCCAGCAGTGACGCGCCTGAGGGGAGTAATTCACCCCTCCACTTT. As protein: CASSDAPEGSNSPLHF.